Following are 9 T cell receptor beta chains from one sample sequenced in a study of cytotoxic CD8 clonotypes in ibrutinib-treated CLL. The protocol was immunoSEQ multiplex PCR, while the TCRdb copy is restricted to in-frame clones and leaves out a portion. The sample lists roughly 220,000 clones, 75% to 80% occurring once. The material sequenced was PBMCs, taken after 12 months of ibrutinib treatment. These receptors all stem from a human donor with chronic lymphocytic leukemia.

This clone was detected a few times. The chain has TRBV7-9 and TRBJ2-7; D is undetermined. The CDR3 length is 12 residues. The V end lost 5 bases, the J end lost 8 bases, and 13 bases lay between the germline ends. In germline, CDR1 is SEHNR, CDR2 FQNEAQ (reference sequence). The CDR3 sequence: CASSPTLWQQYF. DNA for the CDR3: TGTGCCAGCAGCCCCACCTTATGGCAGCAGTACTTC.

The chain joins TRBV14 to TRBJ2-1; 9 bases are shared with TRBD2. The CDR3 is made up of 15 amino acids. The germline V gene encodes CDR1 SGHDN and CDR2 FVKESK. V was clipped by 6 bases and J by 0 bases; unmatched bases: 3. CDR3 sequence: CASRASGVSYNEQFF. The DNA for the CDR3 is TGTGCCAGCAGGGCTAGCGGGGTCTCCTACAATGAGCAGTTCTTC.

This clone turned up a few times. The chain carries TRBV25-1 and TRBJ2-1; TRBD2 agrees at 7 bases. Germline CDR1 and CDR2: MGHDK and SYGVNS. The CDR3 runs to 13 residues. V shed 3 bases and J 12 bases; nucleotides not matched to a gene: 8. CDR3 region: CASSDYVGLGQFF. DNA of the CDR3: TGTGCCAGCAGTGACTATGTCGGACTAGGGCAGTTCTTC.

This chain links TRBV29-1 with TRBJ2-1; 7 bases are shared with TRBD2. Losses at the gene ends were 2 bases for V and 10 bases for J; bases not matched to a gene: 8. The CDR3 is 13 amino acids. The germline gives CDR1 SQVTM, CDR2 ANQGSEA. CDR3 residues: CSVELAVGREQFF. The CDR3 DNA reads TGCAGCGTTGAACTAGCGGTCGGGAGAGAGCAGTTCTTC.

The chain joins TRBV5-4 to TRBJ2-3, with D perhaps TRBD1 or TRBD2 (7 bases each). V was shortened by 4 bases and J by 2 bases, with 11 bases between the two germline ends. Germline V gives CDR1 SGHNT, CDR2 YYREEE (reference sequence). The CDR3 contains 14 residues. The CDR3: CASSQGGATDTQYF. For the CDR3, the DNA is TGTGCCAGCAGCCAGGGGGGGGCCACAGATACGCAGTATTTT. Full variable domain (remainder filled in from reference TRBV5-4 and TRBJ2-3): ETGVTQSPTHLIKTRGQQVTLRCSSQSGHNTVSWYQQALGQGPQFIFQYYREEENGRGNFPPRFSGLQFPNYSSELNVNALELDDSALYLCASSQGGATDTQYFGPGTRLTVL.

This chain connects TRBV7-9 to TRBJ2-7, with no clear D. The ends were cut back, 1 base at V and 5 bases at J, with 18 bases in the middle. This CDR3 has 16 amino acids. Germline V lookup: CDR1 SEHNR, CDR2 FQNEAQ (reference sequence). The CDR3 here is CASSLVGLRGGDEQYF. In DNA, the CDR3 is TGTGCCAGCAGCTTAGTTGGGCTCCGCGGTGGAGACGAGCAGTACTTC.

The gene calls are TRBV5-1 and TRBJ2-7; TRBD1 matches 9 bases. This CDR3 has 16 amino acids. V shed 4 bases and J 2 bases; nucleotides not matched to a gene: 10. CDR1 is SGHRS, CDR2 YFSETQ, per germline. CDR3 coding DNA: TGCGCCAGCAGCCCGAGACCGGGACAGGGAACCTACGAGCAGTACTTC. Protein: CASSPRPGQGTYEQYF.

As for this clone: The same CDR3 can be traced to other DNA sequences in this sample. This chain joins TRBV6-1 and TRBJ1-2; D gene ambiguous. The germline V gene has CDR1 MNHNS and CDR2 SASEGT. V dropped 4 bases and J dropped 4 bases, with 7 bases sitting between them. CDR3 size: 12 residues. The CDR3 reads CASSGSSYGYTF. CDR3 bases: TGTGCCAGCAGTGGCTCAAGCTATGGCTACACCTTC.

This clone was recorded a few times. This chain uses TRBV6-6 with TRBJ1-5; D call uncertain. V lost 7 bases and J 2 bases, leaving 12 bases between the germline ends. Germline loops: CDR1 MNHNY, CDR2 SVGAGI (reference sequence). The CDR3 extends over 14 amino acids. CDR3 nucleotides: TGTGCCAGCATCTCCGCCTCGGGCAATCAGCCCCAGCATTTT. This translates into CASISASGNQPQHF.